This T cell receptor (beta chain) was recorded in a study of glioma-infiltrating T cells. The iRepertoire nested amplicon-rescue multiplex PCR amplified TCR alpha and beta CDR3s from RNA. TCRdb re-derived calls from the multiplex PCR reads in MiXCR, one entry per CDR3 protein. The sample yields 90,000 or so distinct CDR3 sequences, approximately 40% seen once. This clonotype appeared many times. Its antigen is not known. The germline V and J ends were trimmed by 5 bases and 0 bases, with 11 bases remaining between them. CDR1 and CDR2 (germline): SGHTA, FQGNSA. This CDR3 is 15 amino acids long. General study findings and limits: Only very few CDR3 sequences appeared in both tissue and blood.

The TCR originated in a human donor with low-grade glioma or glioblastoma, undergoing nonglioma brain surgery, or in good health (not recorded which). The rearrangement links TRBV7-2 to TRBJ2-1; D is possibly TRBD1 or TRBD2 (5 bases each). The sequencing sample was made of glioma tissue, nonneoplastic brain tissue, or PBMCs (not recorded which). The CDR3 here is CASSRDASSYNEQFF. Written as DNA, the CDR3 is TGTGCCAGCAGCCGGGACGCGTCCTCCTACAATGAGCAGTTCTTC.